The rows below give T cell receptor beta chains drawn from one sample of a study of OX40 agonist ivuxolimab in advanced cancers. TCRdb keeps only in-frame clones here, not all; method: immunoSEQ multiplex PCR. The sample comprises around 140,000 clones, roughly 91% of which are singletons, and more than 1% rests with the top ten. Specimen: CD4+ or CD8+ T cells sorted from blood, collected in a trial of the OX40 agonist ivuxolimab. Receptors originate from an adult with an advanced solid tumor such as melanoma, head and neck, liver or kidney cancer. CDR3s include the opening cysteine and the closing phenylalanine or tryptophan. The order of the fields is CDR3 protein, CDR3 DNA, J gene, D gene, V gene, CDR3 length, clone size. A D gene is named only where the DNA matches it firmly. Not every row has a clone size; where given, it reads once, few, many or a size class.

CDR3aa: CASSFGETQYF
CDR3nt: TGTGCCAGCAGCTTCGGGGAGACCCAGTACTTC
j_gene: TRBJ2-5
d_gene: .
v_gene: TRBV5-6
len: 11
abundance: .

CDR3aa: CASSTSGTSSYEQYF
CDR3nt: TGTGCCAGTAGTACCTCCGGGACTAGCTCATACGAGCAGTACTTC
j_gene: TRBJ2-7
d_gene: TRBD2
v_gene: TRBV19
len: 15
abundance: .

CDR3aa: CASSQSLGTQGEQFF
CDR3nt: TGCGCCAGCAGCCAAAGCCTAGGGACACAAGGTGAGCAGTTCTTC
j_gene: TRBJ2-1
d_gene: .
v_gene: TRBV4-3
len: 15
abundance: .

CDR3aa: CASSPRTGGTDTQYF
CDR3nt: TGCGCCAGCAGCCCGCGGACAGGGGGCACAGATACGCAGTATTTT
j_gene: TRBJ2-3
d_gene: TRBD1
v_gene: TRBV5-1
len: 15
abundance: .

CDR3aa: CASSLAGTANTEAFF
CDR3nt: TGTGCCAGCAGCTTGGCAGGGACAGCGAACACTGAAGCTTTCTTT
j_gene: TRBJ1-1
d_gene: TRBD1
v_gene: TRBV5-6
len: 15
abundance: .

CDR3aa: CASRRQGGTNYGYTF
CDR3nt: TGTGCCAGCAGGAGACAGGGGGGAACTAACTATGGCTACACCTTC
j_gene: TRBJ1-2
d_gene: TRBD1
v_gene: TRBV6-4
len: 15
abundance: .

CDR3aa: CASSRRGETQYF
CDR3nt: TGTGCCAGCAGCCGCCGAGGGGAGACCCAGTACTTC
j_gene: TRBJ2-5
d_gene: .
v_gene: TRBV7-2
len: 12
abundance: .

CDR3aa: CASSLPSSYNEQFF
CDR3nt: TGTGCCAGCAGCTTGCCTAGCTCCTACAATGAGCAGTTCTTC
j_gene: TRBJ2-1
d_gene: .
v_gene: TRBV5-4
len: 14
abundance: .

CDR3aa: CASSLAGGSYEQYF
CDR3nt: TGTGCCAGCAGCTTAGCGGGGGGCTCCTACGAGCAGTACTTC
j_gene: TRBJ2-7
d_gene: TRBD2
v_gene: TRBV6-6
len: 14
abundance: .

CDR3aa: CASSLPPSSYEQYF
CDR3nt: TGTGCCAGCAGTCTCCCGCCTAGCTCCTACGAGCAGTACTTC
j_gene: TRBJ2-7
d_gene: .
v_gene: TRBV14
len: 14
abundance: .

CDR3aa: CASSPWGDEQYF
CDR3nt: TGCGCCAGCAGCCCCTGGGGGGACGAGCAGTACTTC
j_gene: TRBJ2-7
d_gene: .
v_gene: TRBV5-1
len: 12
abundance: .

CDR3aa: CASSFVWREFEKLFF
CDR3nt: TGTGCCAGCAGTTTTGTGTGGCGGGAATTTGAAAAACTGTTTTTT
j_gene: TRBJ1-4
d_gene: .
v_gene: TRBV27
len: 15
abundance: .

CDR3aa: CASSQGDREFHYGYTF
CDR3nt: TGTGCCAGCAGCCAAGGTGACAGGGAATTCCACTATGGCTACACCTTC
j_gene: TRBJ1-2
d_gene: TRBD1
v_gene: TRBV4-2
len: 16
abundance: once

CDR3aa: CASSLRTSGGFGPQYF
CDR3nt: TGCGCCAGCAGCTTACGGACTAGCGGGGGGTTCGGGCCCCAGTACTTC
j_gene: TRBJ2-5
d_gene: TRBD2
v_gene: TRBV4-1
len: 16
abundance: once

CDR3aa: CASSFTGNTEAFF
CDR3nt: TGTGCCAGCAGCTTCACAGGGAACACTGAAGCTTTCTTT
j_gene: TRBJ1-1
d_gene: .
v_gene: TRBV7-2
len: 13
abundance: .

CDR3aa: CATSRDAGSGEKLFF
CDR3nt: TGTGCCACCAGCAGAGATGCGGGGTCGGGTGAAAAACTGTTTTTT
j_gene: TRBJ1-4
d_gene: .
v_gene: TRBV15
len: 15
abundance: .

CDR3aa: CAISESAPRSMNIQYF
CDR3nt: TGTGCCATCAGTGAGTCGGCTCCGCGATCAATGAACATTCAGTACTTC
j_gene: TRBJ2-4
d_gene: .
v_gene: TRBV10-3
len: 16
abundance: .

CDR3aa: CASTSLEKALIDTQYF
CDR3nt: TGTGCCAGCACCTCCCTCGAGAAGGCTCTAATAGATACGCAGTATTTT
j_gene: TRBJ2-3
d_gene: .
v_gene: TRBV7-9
len: 16
abundance: .

CDR3aa: CASSLLGSAGELFF
CDR3nt: TGTGCCAGCAGCTTATTGGGGAGCGCCGGGGAGCTGTTTTTT
j_gene: TRBJ2-2
d_gene: .
v_gene: TRBV7-9
len: 14
abundance: .

CDR3aa: CASSHFSSGWTGDTEAFF
CDR3nt: TGTGCCAGCAGCCATTTTAGCAGCGGTTGGACAGGGGACACTGAAGCTTTCTTT
j_gene: TRBJ1-1
d_gene: TRBD1
v_gene: TRBV7-9
len: 18
abundance: .

CDR3aa: CASSRDRPNEQYF
CDR3nt: TGTGCCAGCAGCCGGGACAGGCCCAACGAGCAGTACTTC
j_gene: TRBJ2-7
d_gene: TRBD1
v_gene: TRBV7-2
len: 13
abundance: .

CDR3aa: CASSQDAQGANEKLFF
CDR3nt: TGCGCCAGCAGCCAAGATGCTCAGGGGGCTAATGAAAAACTGTTTTTT
j_gene: TRBJ1-4
d_gene: TRBD1
v_gene: TRBV4-3
len: 16
abundance: .

CDR3aa: CASRPGSNTEAFF
CDR3nt: TGCGCCAGCAGACCGGGGTCAAACACTGAAGCTTTCTTT
j_gene: TRBJ1-1
d_gene: .
v_gene: TRBV5-1
len: 13
abundance: .

CDR3aa: CASMSYTDTQYF
CDR3nt: TGTGCCAGTATGTCTTATACAGATACGCAGTATTTT
j_gene: TRBJ2-3
d_gene: .
v_gene: TRBV19
len: 12
abundance: .

CDR3aa: CASSHSRGELFF
CDR3nt: TGCGCCAGCAGCCACAGTCGCGGGGAGCTGTTTTTT
j_gene: TRBJ2-2
d_gene: .
v_gene: TRBV4-3
len: 12
abundance: .

CDR3aa: CAIEDGVSEQYF
CDR3nt: TGTGCCATAGAGGACGGGGTAAGCGAGCAGTACTTC
j_gene: TRBJ2-7
d_gene: .
v_gene: TRBV28
len: 12
abundance: .

CDR3aa: CASSFPLGNTGELFF
CDR3nt: TGTGCCAGCAGTTTCCCACTAGGGAACACCGGGGAGCTGTTTTTT
j_gene: TRBJ2-2
d_gene: .
v_gene: TRBV28
len: 15
abundance: once

CDR3aa: CASSQTSGGVGSYEQYF
CDR3nt: TGTGCCAGCAGCCAAACCAGTGGAGGGGTTGGCTCCTACGAGCAGTACTTC
j_gene: TRBJ2-7
d_gene: .
v_gene: TRBV4-2
len: 17
abundance: .

CDR3aa: CASSPVGRTEAFF
CDR3nt: TGTGCCAGCAGCCCCGTGGGACGGACTGAAGCTTTCTTT
j_gene: TRBJ1-1
d_gene: .
v_gene: TRBV28
len: 13
abundance: .